This T cell receptor beta chain derives from a study of control samples from healthy donors and cancer patients. The data were produced by immunoSEQ multiplex PCR, yet TCRdb's version contains in-frame clones alone and is incomplete. Of 350,000 to 450,000 clones detected, about 93% appear once; the ten largest clones hold 5.5% to 7.5%. V lost 1 base and J lost 0, with 9 bases in between. CDR1 is SGHTA and CDR2 is FQGTGA in the germline V gene. CDR3 length: 16 amino acids. Sequencing used PBMCs. This clonotype was sampled from a man aged 35-49 years with head and neck cancer. The chain is built from TRBV7-3 and TRBJ1-4; no clear D. CDR3: CASSLITAPTNEKLFF. CDR3 nucleotides: TGTGCCAGCAGCTTAATAACAGCCCCAACTAATGAAAAACTGTTTTTT.